This T cell receptor (beta chain) was recovered during a study of CD8+ T cells in alopecia areata. RNA was isolated and reverse transcribed to cDNA, the sequencing template. The data were produced by immunoSEQ multiplex PCR, yet TCRdb's version contains in-frame clones alone and is incomplete. Of about 250,000 clones listed, 67% were seen once; the top ten hold approximately 1.2%. Trimming removed 3 bases from V and 7 bases from J, with 3 bases in between. The length of the CDR3 is 11 residues. Germline values: CDR1 MNHNS, CDR2 SASEGT. Sequencing was performed on CD4+ T cells sorted from blood, taken at week 0. The source of this sequence is a human donor with alopecia areata. The V and J genes are TRBV6-1 and TRBJ2-2, with D unclear. CDR3 region: CASSDIGELFF. The CDR3 DNA follows: TGTGCCAGCAGTGATATCGGGGAGCTGTTTTTT.